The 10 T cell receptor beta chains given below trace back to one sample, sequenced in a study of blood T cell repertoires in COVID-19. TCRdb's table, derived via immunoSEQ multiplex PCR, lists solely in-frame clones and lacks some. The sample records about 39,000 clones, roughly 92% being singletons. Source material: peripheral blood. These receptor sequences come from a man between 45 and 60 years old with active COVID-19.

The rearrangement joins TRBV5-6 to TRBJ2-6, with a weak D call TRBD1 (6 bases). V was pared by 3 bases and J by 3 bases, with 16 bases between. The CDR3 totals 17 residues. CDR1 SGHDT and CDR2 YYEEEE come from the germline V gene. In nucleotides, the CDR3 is TGTGCCAGCAGCTCGACAGGAGTGCTTGATGGGGCCAACGTCCTGACTTTC. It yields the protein CASSSTGVLDGANVLTF.

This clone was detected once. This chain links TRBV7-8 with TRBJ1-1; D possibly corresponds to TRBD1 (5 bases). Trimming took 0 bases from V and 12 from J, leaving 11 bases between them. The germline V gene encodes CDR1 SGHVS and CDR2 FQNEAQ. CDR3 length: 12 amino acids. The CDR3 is CASSLASREPFF. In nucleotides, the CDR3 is TGTGCCAGCAGCTTAGCGTCCAGGGAACCTTTCTTT. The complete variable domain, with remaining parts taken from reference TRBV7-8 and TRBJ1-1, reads GAGVSQSPRYKVAKRGQDVALRCDPISGHVSLFWYQQALGQGPEFLTYFQNEAQLDKSGLPSDRFFAERPEGSVSTLKIQRTQQEDSAVYLCASSLASREPFFGQGTRLTVV.

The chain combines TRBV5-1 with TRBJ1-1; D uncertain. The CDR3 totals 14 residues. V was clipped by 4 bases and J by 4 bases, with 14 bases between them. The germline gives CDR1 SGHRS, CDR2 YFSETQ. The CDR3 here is CASSASTVFTEAFF. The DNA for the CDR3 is TGCGCCAGCAGCGCCTCCACGGTATTCACTGAAGCTTTCTTT.

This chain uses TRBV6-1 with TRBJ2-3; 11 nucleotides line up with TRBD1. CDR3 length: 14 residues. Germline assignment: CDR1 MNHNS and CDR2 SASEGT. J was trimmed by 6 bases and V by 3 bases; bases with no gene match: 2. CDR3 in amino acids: CASSEGQGGDTQYF. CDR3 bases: TGTGCCAGCAGTGAGGGACAGGGGGGGGATACGCAGTATTTT.

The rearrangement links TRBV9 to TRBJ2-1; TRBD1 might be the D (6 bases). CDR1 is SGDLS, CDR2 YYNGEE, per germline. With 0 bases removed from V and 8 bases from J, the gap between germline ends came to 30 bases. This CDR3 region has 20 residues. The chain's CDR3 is CASSVDRASTLRKGQYEQFF. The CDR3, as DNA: TGTGCCAGCAGCGTAGACAGGGCTTCGACCCTCCGTAAAGGTCAATATGAGCAGTTCTTC.

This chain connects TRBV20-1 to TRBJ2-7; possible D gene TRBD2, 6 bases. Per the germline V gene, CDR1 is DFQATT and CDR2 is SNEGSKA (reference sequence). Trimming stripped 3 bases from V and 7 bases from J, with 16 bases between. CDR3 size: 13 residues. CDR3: CSASNPGTWEQYF. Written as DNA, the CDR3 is TGCAGTGCTAGTAACCCCGGGACTTGGGAGCAGTACTTC.

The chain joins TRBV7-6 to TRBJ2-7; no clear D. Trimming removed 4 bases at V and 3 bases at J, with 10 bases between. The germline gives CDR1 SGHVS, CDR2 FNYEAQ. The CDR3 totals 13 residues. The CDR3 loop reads CASSSTTGYEQYF. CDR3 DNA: TGTGCCAGCAGCTCAACTACCGGCTACGAGCAGTACTTC.

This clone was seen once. In DNA form, the CDR3 reads TGTGCCAGCAGCCAACTACAGACACGCGTCCATGGCTACACCTTC. Residues: CASSQLQTRVHGYTF. The chain uses TRBV3-1 (or the pseudogene TRBV3-2) and TRBJ1-2; D unresolved. CDR1 is LGHDT and CDR2 is YNNKEL in the germline V gene (reference sequence). Trimming took off 2 bases at V and 6 bases at J, with 16 bases between the two ends. The CDR3 has 15 residues.

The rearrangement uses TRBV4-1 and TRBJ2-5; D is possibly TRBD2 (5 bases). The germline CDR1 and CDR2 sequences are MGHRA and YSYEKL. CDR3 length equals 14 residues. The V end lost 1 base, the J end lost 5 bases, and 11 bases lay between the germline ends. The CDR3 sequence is CASSQGSGGETQYF. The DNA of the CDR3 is TGCGCCAGCAGCCAAGGCTCAGGCGGGGAGACCCAGTACTTC.

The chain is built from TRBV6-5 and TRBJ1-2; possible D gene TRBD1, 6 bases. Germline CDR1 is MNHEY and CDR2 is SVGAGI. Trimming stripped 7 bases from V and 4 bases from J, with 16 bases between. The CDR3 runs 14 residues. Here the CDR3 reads CASTLLRQAYGYTF. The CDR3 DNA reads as TGTGCCAGCACCCTACTGAGACAGGCCTATGGCTACACCTTC.